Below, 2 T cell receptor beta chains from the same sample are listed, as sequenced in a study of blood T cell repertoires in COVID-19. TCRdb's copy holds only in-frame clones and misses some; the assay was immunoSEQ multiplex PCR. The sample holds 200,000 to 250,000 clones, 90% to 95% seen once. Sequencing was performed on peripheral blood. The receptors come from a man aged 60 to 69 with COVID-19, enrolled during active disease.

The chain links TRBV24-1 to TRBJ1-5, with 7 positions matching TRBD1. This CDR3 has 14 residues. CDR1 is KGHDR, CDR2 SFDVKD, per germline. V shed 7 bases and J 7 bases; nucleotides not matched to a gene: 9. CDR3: CATRARQGGQPQHF. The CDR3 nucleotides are TGTGCCACCAGAGCCCGACAGGGTGGGCAGCCCCAGCATTTT.

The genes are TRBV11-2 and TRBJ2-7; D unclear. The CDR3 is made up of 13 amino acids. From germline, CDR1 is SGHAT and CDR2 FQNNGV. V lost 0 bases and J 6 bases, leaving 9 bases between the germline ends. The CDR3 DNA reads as TGTGCCAGCAGCTTAGATCGGTCGGGCGAGCAGTACTTC. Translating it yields CASSLDRSGEQYF.